This TCR beta chain stems from a study of regulatory T cells in long-lasting Graves disease. Regarding the study as a whole: Persistent patients shared more public clonotypes (approximately 2,900) than new patients (about 960). Under persistent disease, TRBV28, TRBJ1-2 and TRBJ2-5 were used preferentially.

Libraries of TCR beta came from iRepertoire HTBI primers plus Arm-PCR of CDR3 regions. Each CDR3 protein gets one entry after TCRdb re-called the multiplex PCR reads with MiXCR. The profile shows 250,000 to 400,000 distinct CDR3 sequences, 15% to 20% of them singletons. Trimming at V came to 1 base and at J to 0 bases, leaving 8 bases not matched to a gene. Per the germline V gene, CDR1 is DFQATT and CDR2 is SNEGSKA (reference sequence). The CDR3 is 16 amino acids. This sample's time point: newly diagnosed GD, antithyroid drugs for less than 3 months. From RNA extracted from PBMCs, the TCR library was made. It was American Thyroid Association guidelines that determined Graves' disease diagnosis. The table lists this clonotype with many counts. The antigen remains undetermined.

The rearrangement joins TRBV20-1 to TRBJ2-7; 8 nucleotides line up with TRBD1. This specimen consisted of peripheral blood mononuclear cells (PBMCs), obtained at new diagnosis, from a patient treated with antithyroid drugs. This TCR came from a female donor with Graves disease. The CDR3 DNA sequence: TGCAGTGCTAGAGGTAGGAGGGACAGGTTCTCCTACGAGCAGTACTTC. Its translation is CSARGRRDRFSYEQYF.